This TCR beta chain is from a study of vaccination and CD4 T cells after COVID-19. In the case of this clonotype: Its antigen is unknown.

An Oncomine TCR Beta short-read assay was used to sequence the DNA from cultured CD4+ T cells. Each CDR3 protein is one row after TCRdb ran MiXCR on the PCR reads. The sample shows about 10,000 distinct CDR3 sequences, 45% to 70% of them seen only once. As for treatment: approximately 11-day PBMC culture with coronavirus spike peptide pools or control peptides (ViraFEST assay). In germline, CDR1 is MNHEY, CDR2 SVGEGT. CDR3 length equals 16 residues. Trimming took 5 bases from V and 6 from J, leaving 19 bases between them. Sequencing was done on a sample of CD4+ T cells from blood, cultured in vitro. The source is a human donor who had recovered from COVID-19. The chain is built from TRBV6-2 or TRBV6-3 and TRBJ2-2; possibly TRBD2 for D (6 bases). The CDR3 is CASSPWGERSAGELFF. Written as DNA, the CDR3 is TGTGCCAGCAGTCCATGGGGGGAAAGGTCGGCCGGGGAGCTGTTTTTT.